This T cell receptor beta chain was recorded in a study of T cell repertoires in cytomegalovirus infection (dated by TCRdb to between 2018 and 2021). Regarding the study in general: Recently identified HLA-C-restricted CMV epitopes, whose presentation resists viral immunomodulation, were targeted by peptide stimulations together with well-studied HLA-B-restricted epitopes. Because public TCR beta signatures pointed to carriage of CMV infection together with the matching HLA type, the HLA type of each donor mattered for the analysis.

These reads were obtained on an Illumina HiSeq 1500. The public reads were reanalyzed by TCRdb: fastp trimming at Q25, MiXCR alignment, in-frame beta chains only. CDR3 protein sequences are deduplicated, and each keeps its most common genes and DNA. This sample comprises tens of thousands of distinct CDR3 sequences, 45% to 55% of them detected only once. The ten largest make up over 85% of the sample. Comments on this clonotype: Its target antigen remains unknown. The junction and the germline gene differ at one end; a read error may be behind it.

Summary of the overall study and its limitations: Cumulative frequency of public TCR beta family members discriminated carriers of CMV infection plus the relevant HLA type in this cohort and an independent 352-donor cohort. The ex vivo response was dominated by HLA-C-restricted CMV-specific TCR beta clonotypes, which also provided the single most frequent clonotype in two of eight donors.

Explained via the paper, the treatment or condition label denotes: in vitro stimulation with specific CMV peptide epitopes to enrich CMV-specific T cells. From the cysteine through the phenylalanine, the CDR3 covers 14 amino acids. The entry retains the CDR3 DNA only, 42 bases that are in frame from base 1. CDR1 and CDR2 are read off the germline V gene as SGHVS and FQNEAQ. The sequence links TRBV7-8 to TRBJ2-5; a tentative D match to TRBD1 spans 5 bases. The sequencing used CD8+ T cells from cultured PBMCs, collected from culture after CMV antigen stimulation. This TCR derives from a human donor in good health (CMV status not recorded). Some clones in this sample may be carry-over from other donors' samples. Read as DNA, the sequence is TGTGCCAGCAGTTTAGAGACAGACGAGAAGACCCAGTACTTC. This encodes CASSLETDEKTQYF.